This entry lists 14 T cell receptor beta chains sequenced from one sample in a study of human T cells and chemical hapten exposure. Time point defined: pre-sensitization, week 0. Indicated treatment: therapeutic diphenylcyclopropenone sensitization with weekly scalp DPC. One entry per CDR3 protein results from TCRdb running MiXCR on the RACE reads. Found here are about 120,000 distinct CDR3 sequences, roughly 13% of them singletons; the top ten hold around 3%. The sequencing here drew on whole blood, taken in connection with sensitization to the hapten diphenylcyclopropenone (DPC). These receptors were taken from a woman between 18 and 29 years old with alopecia areata. Some clones in this sample may be carry-over from other donors' samples.

CDR3 DNA sequence: TGTGCCAGCAGTTGGACAGCGAACACCGGGGAGCTGTTTTTT. Residues: CASSWTANTGELFF. V gene TRBV6-6 combines with J gene TRBJ2-2; possible D gene TRBD1, 6 bases. V shed 4 bases and J shed 0 bases, with 6 bases lying between them. Germline V CDR1 and CDR2: MNHNY, SVGAGI (reference sequence). There are 14 residues in the CDR3.

This chain links TRBV21-1 with TRBJ2-2. TRBV21-1 counts as a pseudogene. The CDR3 has 12 amino acids. Written as DNA, the CDR3 is TGTGCCAGCAGCAAAGTAGGCGGGGAGCTGTTTTTT. Translated, it gives CASSKVGGELFF.

The CDR3 coding sequence is TGTGCCAGCTCACCGGCTGCAGCCAACGACGAGCAGTACTTC. It yields the protein CASSPAAANDEQYF. The rearrangement joins TRBV18 to TRBJ2-7; D uncertain. CDR3 length: 14 amino acids. The V end was cut by 3 bases, the J end by 5 bases, with 14 bases between. The V gene's germline CDR1 is KGHSH and CDR2 LQKENI.

This clonotype turned up a few times. CDR3 region: CASSLIGQGADTQYF. CDR3 nucleotide sequence: TGTGCCAGCAGTTTAATAGGGCAGGGGGCAGATACGCAGTATTTT. This chain connects TRBV27 to TRBJ2-3; 7 nucleotides match TRBD1. The CDR3 runs 15 residues. The germline V gene encodes CDR1 MNHEY and CDR2 SMNVEV (reference sequence). The J segment lost 4 bases and the V segment lost 2 bases, leaving 6 bases of the junction unmatched.

This clonotype was recorded many times. The V and J genes are TRBV12-3 or TRBV12-4 and TRBJ1-4, with D uncertain. The length of the CDR3 is 12 residues. V was trimmed by 3 bases and J by 8 bases, leaving 7 bases between them. The CDR3 coding sequence is TGTGCCAGCAGTTTTTTCGGGGAAAAACTGTTTTTT. Residues: CASSFFGEKLFF.

This clonotype was detected once. The chain carries TRBV2 and TRBJ1-1; D gene uncertain. Trimming took off 4 bases at V and 5 bases at J, with 11 bases between the two ends. Germline CDR1 and CDR2: SNHLY and FYNNEI. The CDR3 loop spans 13 amino acids. The CDR3 DNA is TGTGCCAGCAGTGCCAATTCCGGGACTGAAGCTTTCTTT. Protein product: CASSANSGTEAFF.

At least ten counts were recorded for this clonotype. The chain links TRBV20-1 to TRBJ1-2; tentatively, D is TRBD1 (5 bases). V was shortened by 0 bases and J by 4 bases, with 18 bases between the two germline ends. The CDR3 covers 16 residues. CDR1 and CDR2 (germline): DFQATT, SNEGSKA (reference sequence). CDR3 region: CSARDTASGTTYGYTF. The CDR3 DNA follows: TGCAGTGCTAGAGATACAGCTTCCGGGACTACCTATGGCTACACCTTC.

In this sample, this clonotype turned up many times. This chain connects TRBV12-3 or TRBV12-4 to TRBJ2-3; no clear D gene. Trimming shortened V by 2 bases and J by 1 base, and 10 bases separated the two germline ends. The CDR3 consists of 15 residues. The CDR3 sequence: CASSLYTAGTDTQYF. CDR3 DNA: TGTGCCAGCAGTTTATACACAGCCGGCACAGATACGCAGTATTTT.

The rearrangement uses TRBV11-2 and TRBJ2-3; a weak D match, TRBD2 (6 bases). Trimming took 3 bases from V and 2 from J, leaving 12 bases between them. Germline V CDR1 and CDR2: SGHAT, FQNNGV. This CDR3 spans 15 amino acids. This CDR3 is CASSLVGDSTDTQYF. Here the CDR3 DNA reads TGTGCCAGCAGCTTGGTGGGGGACTCCACAGATACGCAGTATTTT.

This clonotype was seen a few times. The CDR3 loop reads CASSWDRTQETQYF. CDR3 in DNA: TGTGCCAGCAGTTGGGACCGAACCCAAGAGACCCAGTACTTC. This rearrangement joins TRBV7-9 to TRBJ2-5; TRBD1 or TRBD2 may be the D gene (5 bases each). The V and J ends lost 6 bases and 1 base respectively, with 12 bases between them. Looked up from germline, CDR1 is SEHNR and CDR2 is FQNEAQ (reference sequence). This CDR3 has 14 residues.

The chain couples TRBV2 to TRBJ2-7; possible D gene TRBD1, 5 bases. Trimming cost V 0 bases and J 0 bases, with 15 bases left between them. This CDR3 contains 17 residues. Germline CDR1 is SNHLY and CDR2 is FYNNEI. Here the CDR3 reads CASSEALGQGSSYEQYF. CDR3 nucleotides: TGTGCCAGCAGTGAAGCGCTCGGGCAGGGAAGCTCCTACGAGCAGTACTTC.

In nucleotides, the CDR3 is TGTGCCAGTACTCGCACAGGTAATGAGCAGTTCTTC. It is translated as CASTRTGNEQFF. V and J are TRBV28 and TRBJ2-1, with TRBD1 as a possible D gene (5 bases). The V gene's germline CDR1 is MDHEN and CDR2 SYDVKM. V lost 9 bases and J lost 7, with 13 bases in between. The CDR3 has 12 amino acids.

This clonotype was seen more than once but under ten times. V usage is TRBV7-2 and J usage is TRBJ1-5; weak D call: TRBD1 (6 bases). The CDR3 sequence is 17 residues long. Trimming took off 1 base at V and 0 bases at J, with 13 bases between the two ends. Germline CDR1 reads SGHTA; CDR2 reads FQGNSA. The CDR3: CASSLDGDIYSNQPQHF. In nucleotides, the CDR3 is TGTGCCAGCAGCTTAGATGGGGACATCTATAGCAATCAGCCCCAGCATTTT.

This clonotype was found a few times. This sequence joins TRBV5-4 and TRBJ2-1; TRBD2 matches 14 bases. Germline CDR1 SGHNT, CDR2 YYREEE (reference sequence). CDR3 length: 16 residues. Unmatched junction bases numbered 3, after V lost 6 bases and J lost 1 base. The CDR3 DNA reads as TGTGCCAGCAACCGACTAGCGGGGGGGTCCTACAATGAGCAGTTCTTC. Translation: CASNRLAGGSYNEQFF.